These 10 T cell receptor beta chains originate from one sample sequenced in a study of shared clonotypes between healthy human individuals. Some clones are missing from TCRdb's copy, which holds only in-frame ones; the method was immunoSEQ multiplex PCR. The table has approximately 2.4 million clones, 90% to 97% seen once. The sample taken for sequencing was naive CD4+ T cells sorted from blood. Specified subset: CD45RA+ positively selected. The receptor source for this set is a man between 18 and 29 years old in good health.

As for this clone: Mismatch with germline at one junction end may stem from a read error. The V and J genes are TRBV7-7 and TRBJ2-2; D is undetermined. Per the germline V gene, CDR1 is SSHAT and CDR2 is FNYEAQ (reference sequence). This CDR3 spans 13 amino acids. The CDR3 is CASSLPNTGELFF. CDR3 coding DNA: TGTGCTAGCAGCTTACCGAACACCGGGGAGCTGTTTTTT.

The genes are TRBV30 and TRBJ2-2; 10 positions agree with TRBD2. The CDR3 extends over 16 amino acids. Germline V gene lookup returns CDR1 GTSNPN and CDR2 SVGIG (reference sequence). With 2 bases clipped from V and 4 bases from J, the junction kept 7 bases outside the gene matches. CDR3 nucleotides: TGTGCCTGGAGTCACTTGAAGCGGGAGGGCACCGGGGAGCTGTTTTTT. This gives the protein CAWSHLKREGTGELFF.

The chain employs TRBV19 and TRBJ1-5, with D unclear. V shed 7 bases and J shed 2 bases, with 15 bases lying between them. Germline CDR1 and CDR2: LNHDA and SQIVND (reference sequence). CDR3 size: 15 residues. This CDR3 is CASTTPAGGNQPQHF. DNA for the CDR3: TGTGCCAGTACTACCCCCGCGGGTGGCAATCAGCCCCAGCATTTT.

This clone was seen a single time. The V gene is TRBV25-1, the J gene TRBJ2-7; a possible D gene is TRBD2 (5 bases). Germline V gene sequence: CDR1 MGHDK, CDR2 SYGVNS. The V and J ends lost 6 bases and 3 bases respectively, with 9 bases between them. The CDR3 contains 12 residues. The CDR3 nucleotides are TGTGCCAGCAGGGGAGCTCGCTACGAGCAGTACTTC. It specifies CASRGARYEQYF.

The chain is built from TRBV5-1 and TRBJ2-3; 14 bases map to TRBD2. CDR3 size: 19 residues. With 7 bases clipped from V and 0 bases from J, the junction kept 13 bases outside the gene matches. Per the germline V gene, CDR1 is SGHRS and CDR2 is YFSETQ. In DNA form, the CDR3 reads TGCGCCAGCGGGACTAGCGGGAGTCCCGAAGTTGGGAGCACAGATACGCAGTATTTT. Its protein product is CASGTSGSPEVGSTDTQYF.

This sequence joins TRBV6-4 and TRBJ2-1; D may be TRBD2 (5 bases). Trimming pared 5 bases from V and 0 bases from J, leaving 11 bases between. The CDR3 spans 15 residues. Germline CDR1 and CDR2: MRHNA and SNTAGT. The CDR3 is CASSSSGRSYNEQFF. DNA for the CDR3: TGTGCCAGCAGTTCAAGCGGTCGCTCCTACAATGAGCAGTTCTTC.

The chain carries TRBV7-9 and TRBJ2-7; D may be TRBD1 or TRBD2 (6 bases each). Germline V gene sequence: CDR1 SEHNR, CDR2 FQNEAQ (reference sequence). V lost 5 bases, J lost 6 bases, and 20 bases lay in between. This CDR3 spans 15 amino acids. The CDR3 loop is CASSRGGAGDREQYF. As DNA, the CDR3 is TGTGCCAGCAGCAGAGGAGGGGCAGGGGATCGCGAGCAGTACTTC.

As concerns this clone: Distinct nucleotide sequences in the sample also encode this CDR3. The rearrangement joins TRBV30 to TRBJ2-7; D may be TRBD2 (6 bases). The germline gives CDR1 GTSNPN, CDR2 SVGIG (reference sequence). V was trimmed by 5 bases and J by 1 base, leaving 9 bases between them. There are 12 residues in the CDR3. DNA of the CDR3: TGTGCCTGGGGGCGGGGTTCCTACGAGCAGTACTTC. It encodes CAWGRGSYEQYF.

The chain combines TRBV7-2 with TRBJ2-6, with unresolved D. V lost 2 bases to trimming and J lost 2 bases, with 7 bases between them. Germline V gene sequence: CDR1 SGHTA, CDR2 FQGNSA. CDR3 length: 15 amino acids. The CDR3 protein is CASSLWGTGANVLTF. The DNA of the CDR3 is TGTGCCAGCAGCTTATGGGGAACTGGGGCCAACGTCCTGACTTTC.

This clone showed up just once. The same CDR3 is also encoded by other DNA sequences in this sample. The V gene is TRBV7-2, the J gene TRBJ2-5, with D uncertain. Trimming cost V 4 bases and J 4 bases, with 4 bases left between them. Germline CDR1 is SGHTA and CDR2 is FQGNSA. The CDR3 contains 11 residues. CDR3 protein: CASSSSETQYF. The DNA of the CDR3 is TGTGCCAGCAGCTCCTCAGAGACCCAGTACTTC.